Below, 26 T cell receptor beta chains from the same sample are listed, as sequenced in a study of blood T cell repertoires in COVID-19. Here immunoSEQ multiplex PCR was the method, and the copy in TCRdb shows in-frame clones only, minus some. The sample carries about 270,000 clones, approximately 86% recorded once. Sequencing input: peripheral blood. These receptors all come from a man aged 40-49 years with active or convalescent COVID-19.

The rearrangement uses TRBV6-1 and TRBJ2-1, with D unclear. Germline assignment: CDR1 MNHNS and CDR2 SASEGT. Trimming left V 1 base short and J 8 bases short, with 6 bases between. This CDR3 has 12 amino acids. The CDR3 spells CASSEGLHEQFF. DNA for the CDR3: TGTGCCAGCAGTGAAGGGCTCCATGAGCAGTTCTTC.

This chain connects TRBV29-1 to TRBJ1-4, with D possibly matching TRBD1 (5 bases). Deletions cut 6 bases from V and 0 bases from J, with 14 bases between. The CDR3 extends over 15 amino acids. Germline V gene sequence: CDR1 SQVTM, CDR2 ANQGSEA. CDR3 residues: CSVGPFVSTNEKLFF. The CDR3 coding sequence is TGCAGCGTGGGGCCCTTTGTCTCAACTAATGAAAAACTGTTTTTT. The variable domain in full, completed from reference TRBV29-1 and TRBJ1-4, reads SAVISQKPSRDICQRGTSLTIQCQVDSQVTMMFWYRQQPGQSLTLIATANQGSEATYESGFVIDKFPISRPNLTFSTLTVSNMSPEDSSIYLCSVGPFVSTNEKLFFGSGTQLSVL.

V is TRBV6-6 and J is TRBJ2-5; the match to TRBD2 covers 8 bases. Looked up from germline, CDR1 is MNHNY and CDR2 is SVGAGI (reference sequence). V lost 5 bases and J lost 3; bases outside the gene matches: 5. The CDR3 is 14 residues long. The CDR3 here is CASSNGGAEETQYF. The CDR3 DNA follows: TGTGCCAGCAGTAACGGGGGGGCCGAAGAGACCCAGTACTTC.

The chain is built from TRBV7-2 and TRBJ2-3; maybe TRBD1 (6 bases). Per germline, CDR1 SGHTA and CDR2 FQGNSA. V gave up 5 bases and J gave up 0 bases, with 15 bases separating them. The CDR3 runs to 16 residues. For the CDR3, the DNA is TGTGCCAGCAGCCTTCAAGGGGGAACTAGCACAGATACGCAGTATTTT. Its protein is CASSLQGGTSTDTQYF.

The chain recombines TRBV7-9 with TRBJ2-3; 9 bases fit TRBD1. The CDR3 has 17 residues. CDR1 and CDR2 (germline): SEHNR, FQNEAQ (reference sequence). Unmatched junction bases numbered 7, after V lost 0 bases and J lost 3 bases. The CDR3 region has the DNA TGTGCCAGCAGCTTAGCGAGCGGGACAGGGAAAACAGATACGCAGTATTTT. This encodes CASSLASGTGKTDTQYF.

The CDR3 DNA is TGTGCCAGCAGTCCAGGGATCACAGATACGCAGTATTTT. It encodes CASSPGITDTQYF. The genes are TRBV5-4 and TRBJ2-3, with D tentatively TRBD1 (5 bases). CDR3 size: 13 residues. CDR1 is SGHNT and CDR2 is YYREEE in the germline V gene (reference sequence). V dropped 5 bases and J dropped 2 bases, with 9 bases sitting between them.

The rearrangement uses TRBV2 and TRBJ1-6; no clear D. The CDR3 is 14 residues long. Germline CDR1 SNHLY, CDR2 FYNNEI. Trimming took off 7 bases at V and 0 bases at J, with 7 bases between the two ends. The CDR3 DNA reads TGTGCCAGCACCCTAAGCTCCTATAATTCACCCCTCCACTTT. This sequence encodes CASTLSSYNSPLHF.

The V and J genes are TRBV4-2 and TRBJ2-1; a weak D match, TRBD1 (5 bases). Germline V gene sequence: CDR1 LGHNA, CDR2 YNFKEQ. Trimming cost V 2 bases and J 8 bases, with 13 bases left between them. This CDR3 has 14 amino acids. Here the CDR3 reads CASSQKGQGDEQFF. For the CDR3, the DNA is TGTGCCAGCAGCCAAAAGGGCCAAGGGGATGAGCAGTTCTTC.

This clone was seen more than once but under ten times. V is TRBV7-9 and J is TRBJ2-5; 7 positions agree with TRBD1. CDR3 length equals 15 residues. Germline CDR1 and CDR2: SEHNR and FQNEAQ (reference sequence). V was pared by 4 bases and J by 2 bases, with 7 bases of the junction left unmatched. CDR3 amino acids: CASSSDRMIQETQYF. The CDR3 DNA follows: TGTGCCAGCAGCTCGGACAGGATGATTCAAGAGACCCAGTACTTC. The variable domain in full, with the rest retrieved from reference TRBV7-9 and TRBJ2-5, is DTGVSQNPRHKITKRGQNVTFRCDPISEHNRLYWYRQTLGQGPEFLTYFQNEAQLEKSRLLSDRFSAERPKGSFSTLEIQRTEQGDSAMYLCASSSDRMIQETQYFGPGTRLLVL.

The chain has TRBV25-1 and TRBJ2-1; perhaps TRBD2 as D (5 bases). Germline assignment: CDR1 MGHDK and CDR2 SYGVNS. The ends were cut back, 8 bases at V and 11 bases at J, with 19 bases in the middle. There are 13 residues in the CDR3. CDR3: CASGKDSEVKQFF. The CDR3 DNA reads TGTGCCAGCGGGAAGGACTCGGAGGTAAAGCAGTTCTTC.

This chain links TRBV10-1 with TRBJ2-4; perhaps TRBD2 as D (5 bases). This CDR3 is built from 13 residues. CDR1 is WNHNN, CDR2 SYGVQD, per germline (reference sequence). Trimming stripped 6 bases from V and 10 bases from J, with 16 bases between. The CDR3 here is CASSYEGTSIQYF. Written as DNA, the CDR3 is TGCGCCAGCAGCTATGAGGGCACTTCAATTCAGTACTTC.

This sequence joins TRBV12-3 or TRBV12-4 and TRBJ1-2; weak D call: TRBD1 (6 bases). V was clipped by 6 bases and J by 5 bases, with 10 bases between them. The CDR3 length is 12 residues. The CDR3 sequence: CASSPTGYGYTF. The CDR3 DNA follows: TGTGCCAGCAGCCCAACAGGGTATGGCTACACCTTC.

This chain uses TRBV25-1 with TRBJ2-1; TRBD1 matches 8 bases. Germline loops: CDR1 MGHDK, CDR2 SYGVNS. This CDR3 contains 17 residues. V shed 5 bases and J 1 base; nucleotides not matched to a gene: 10. This chain's CDR3 is CASSPLLGQGSYNEQFF. As DNA, the CDR3 is TGTGCCAGCAGTCCACTATTAGGACAGGGTTCCTACAATGAGCAGTTCTTC.

V usage is TRBV19 and J usage is TRBJ2-3, with TRBD1 matching 9 bases. Germline V gives CDR1 LNHDA, CDR2 SQIVND (reference sequence). This CDR3 is built from 15 residues. With V trimmed by 2 bases and J by 6 bases, 6 bases remained unmatched. The CDR3 DNA reads as TGTGCCAGTAGTATAACCGGGACAGGGAAGGATACGCAGTATTTT. This encodes CASSITGTGKDTQYF. Looking up the rest from reference TRBV19 and TRBJ2-3 gives the full variable domain: DGGITQSPKYLFRKEGQNVTLSCEQNLNHDAMYWYRQDPGQGLRLIYYSQIVNDFQKGDIAEGYSVSREKKESFPLTVTSAQKNPTAFYLCASSITGTGKDTQYFGPGTRLTVL.

This chain connects TRBV11-3 to TRBJ1-1; D is ambiguous. This CDR3 is 14 amino acids long. Between the trimmed V and J ends, which lost 3 bases and 6 bases, there was a span of 14 bases. Germline-derived CDR1 and CDR2 are SGHNT and YENEEA. As DNA, the CDR3 is TGTGCCAGCAGCTTCTATATCGGGTACTCTGAAGCTTTCTTT. Amino acid sequence: CASSFYIGYSEAFF.

The rearrangement links TRBV6-5 to TRBJ2-5; D may be TRBD1 (6 bases). Looked up from germline, CDR1 is MNHEY and CDR2 is SVGAGI. The V end lost 8 bases, the J end lost 5 bases, and 21 bases lay between the germline ends. The CDR3 has 15 amino acids. In nucleotides, the CDR3 is TGTGCCAGCGCCCAGGGGTCTGGGTTTAGGGAGACCCAGTACTTC. Residues: CASAQGSGFRETQYF.

V usage is TRBV6-2 or TRBV6-3 and J usage is TRBJ2-5, with TRBD1 identical over 7 bases. The CDR3 spans 17 residues. Germline V gene sequence: CDR1 MNHEY, CDR2 SVGEGT. J gave up 1 base and V 2 bases, and 10 bases lay outside the gene matches. CDR3 protein: CASSYLRQGRLQETQYF. The CDR3 coding sequence is TGTGCCAGCAGTTACCTAAGACAGGGCCGACTCCAAGAGACCCAGTACTTC.

This rearrangement joins TRBV6-5 to TRBJ1-3; D gene uncertain. The ends were cut back, 4 bases at V and 3 bases at J, with 10 bases in the middle. Germline assignment: CDR1 MNHEY and CDR2 SVGAGI. CDR3 length: 14 residues. Here the CDR3 DNA reads TGTGCCAGCAGTTCAGCGGGAAATGGAAACACCATATATTTT. As protein: CASSSAGNGNTIYF.

The gene calls are TRBV27 and TRBJ1-5, with D uncertain. CDR1 and CDR2 from the germline V gene are MNHEY and SMNVEV (reference sequence). With 6 bases removed from V and 8 bases from J, the gap between germline ends came to 20 bases. The CDR3 has 15 residues. The DNA for the CDR3 is TGTGCCAGCAGAAGGGAGGTTTCCGCCACGGAGCCCCAGCATTTT. Its translation is CASRREVSATEPQHF.

The rearrangement links TRBV28 to TRBJ1-1; 9 bases map to TRBD1. The CDR3 length is 13 residues. The trim removed 5 bases at V and 5 bases at J, leaving 3 bases unmatched. Germline CDR1 MDHEN, CDR2 SYDVKM. CDR3 sequence: CASSATGGTEAFF. CDR3 DNA sequence: TGTGCCAGCAGTGCGACAGGGGGGACTGAAGCTTTCTTT.

The chain has TRBV5-6 and TRBJ1-1, with a tentative D call TRBD1 (5 bases). V lost 4 bases and J 4 bases, leaving 17 bases between the germline ends. This CDR3 is 15 amino acids long. CDR1 is SGHDT and CDR2 is YYEEEE in the germline V gene. CDR3 coding DNA: TGTGCCAGCAGCCTTAGCAGGGCGGGGAGCACTGAAGCTTTCTTT. Translation gives CASSLSRAGSTEAFF.

The chain joins TRBV5-1 to TRBJ1-2, with 9 bases fitting TRBD1. CDR1 SGHRS and CDR2 YFSETQ come from the germline V gene. The junction had 5 bases not matched to a gene; V was cut back by 3 bases and J by 5 bases. The CDR3 covers 14 residues. The CDR3, as DNA: TGCGCCAGCAGCTGGGGACAGGGAGAGTATGGCTACACCTTC. Translated: CASSWGQGEYGYTF.

The chain employs TRBV7-9 and TRBJ2-1; D is unresolved. Germline CDR1 is SEHNR and CDR2 is FQNEAQ (reference sequence). V was pared by 5 bases and J by 0 bases, with 11 bases between. This CDR3 spans 15 amino acids. The CDR3 reads CASSPSATSYNEQFF. DNA of the CDR3: TGTGCCAGCAGCCCCAGCGCCACCTCCTACAATGAGCAGTTCTTC.

The rearrangement joins TRBV29-1 to TRBJ2-1; 9 bases agree with TRBD2. Germline V gene sequence: CDR1 SQVTM, CDR2 ANQGSEA. V dropped 5 bases and J dropped 5; count of bases not matched to a gene: 7. The CDR3 is made up of 14 amino acids. The CDR3 region has the DNA TGCAGCGTTCGCCCGCTAGCGGGGCACAATGAGCAGTTCTTC. Translation gives CSVRPLAGHNEQFF.

The rearrangement joins TRBV28 to TRBJ2-7; D uncertain. The CDR3 covers 15 residues. V was trimmed by 2 bases and J by 2 bases, leaving 13 bases between them. Germline V gene sequence: CDR1 MDHEN, CDR2 SYDVKM. The CDR3 loop is CASSLEARGTYEQYF. The CDR3 nucleotides read TGTGCCAGCAGTTTAGAGGCACGAGGAACCTACGAGCAGTACTTC.

This chain connects TRBV5-1 to TRBJ1-2; weak D call: TRBD1 (6 bases). V was cut by 0 bases and J by 0 bases, with 15 bases left in between. Germline CDR1 reads SGHRS; CDR2 reads YFSETQ. The CDR3 contains 17 residues. CDR3: CASSLGPSGASNYGYTF. Here the CDR3 DNA reads TGCGCCAGCAGCTTGGGTCCGTCAGGGGCTTCTAACTATGGCTACACCTTC. Supplemented by reference TRBV5-1 and TRBJ1-2, the full variable domain reads KAGVTQTPRYLIKTRGQQVTLSCSPISGHRSVSWYQQTPGQGLQFLFEYFSETQRNKGNFPGRFSGRQFSNSRSEMNVSTLELGDSALYLCASSLGPSGASNYGYTFGSGTRLTVV.